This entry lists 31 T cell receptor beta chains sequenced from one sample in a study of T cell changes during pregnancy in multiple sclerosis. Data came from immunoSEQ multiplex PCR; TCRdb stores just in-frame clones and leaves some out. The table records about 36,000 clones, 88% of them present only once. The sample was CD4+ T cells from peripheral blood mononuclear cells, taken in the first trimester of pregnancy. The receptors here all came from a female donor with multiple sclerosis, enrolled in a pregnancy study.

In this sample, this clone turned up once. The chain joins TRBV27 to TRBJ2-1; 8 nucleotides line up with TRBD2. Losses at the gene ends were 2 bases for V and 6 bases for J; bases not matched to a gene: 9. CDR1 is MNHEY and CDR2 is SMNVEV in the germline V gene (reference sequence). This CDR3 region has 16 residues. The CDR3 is CASSLERREVGNEQFF. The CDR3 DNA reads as TGTGCCAGCAGTTTAGAGAGGCGGGAGGTGGGCAATGAGCAGTTCTTC.

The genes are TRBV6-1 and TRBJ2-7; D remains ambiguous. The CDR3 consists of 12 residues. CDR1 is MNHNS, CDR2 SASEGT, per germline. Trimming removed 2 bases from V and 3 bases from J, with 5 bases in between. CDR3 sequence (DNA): TGTGCCAGCAGTGAACTTCGCTACGAGCAGTACTTC. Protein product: CASSELRYEQYF.

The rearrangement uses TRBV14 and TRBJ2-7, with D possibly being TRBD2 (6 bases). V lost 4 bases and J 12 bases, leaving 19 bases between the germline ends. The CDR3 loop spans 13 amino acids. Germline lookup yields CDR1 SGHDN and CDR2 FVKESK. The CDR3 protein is CASSPGDDIRRYF. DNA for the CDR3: TGTGCCAGCAGCCCGGGAGATGACATACGTCGGTACTTC.

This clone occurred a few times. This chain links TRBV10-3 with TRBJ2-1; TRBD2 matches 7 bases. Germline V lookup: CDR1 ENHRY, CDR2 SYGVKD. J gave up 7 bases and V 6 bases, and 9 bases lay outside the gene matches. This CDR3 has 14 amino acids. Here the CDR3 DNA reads TGTGCCATCAGACCCCAGCTAGCGGATAATGAGCAGTTCTTC. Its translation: CAIRPQLADNEQFF.

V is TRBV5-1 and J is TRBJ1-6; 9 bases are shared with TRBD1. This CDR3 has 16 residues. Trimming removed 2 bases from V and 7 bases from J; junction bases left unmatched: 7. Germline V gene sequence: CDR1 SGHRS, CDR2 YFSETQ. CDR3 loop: CASSFRDRVSNSPLHF. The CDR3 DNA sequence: TGCGCCAGCAGCTTCCGGGACAGGGTGTCCAATTCACCCCTCCACTTT.

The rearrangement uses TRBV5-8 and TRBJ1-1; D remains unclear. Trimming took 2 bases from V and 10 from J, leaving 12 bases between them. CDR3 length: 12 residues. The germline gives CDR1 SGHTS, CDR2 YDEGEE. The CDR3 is CASSFLGGPAFF. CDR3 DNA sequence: TGTGCCAGCAGCTTTTTGGGAGGGCCAGCTTTCTTT.

CDR3 amino acids: CTSSQPTSGGQETQYF. The CDR3 bases are TGCACCAGCAGCCAACCGACTAGCGGGGGACAAGAGACCCAGTACTTC. The chain employs TRBV1 and TRBJ2-5; the D call of TRBD2 is as the table states it, not checked on the DNA. TRBV1 is termed a pseudogene. CDR3 length equals 16 residues.

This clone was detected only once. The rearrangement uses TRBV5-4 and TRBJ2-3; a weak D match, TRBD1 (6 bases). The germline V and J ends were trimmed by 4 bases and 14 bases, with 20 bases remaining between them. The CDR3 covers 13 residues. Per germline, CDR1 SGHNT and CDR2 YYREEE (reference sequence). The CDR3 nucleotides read TGTGCCAGCAGCCCTATGGGACAAGCCAGGGGGTATTTT. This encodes CASSPMGQARGYF. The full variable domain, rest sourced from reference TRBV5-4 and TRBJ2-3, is ETGVTQSPTHLIKTRGQQVTLRCSSQSGHNTVSWYQQALGQGPQFIFQYYREEENGRGNFPPRFSGLQFPNYSSELNVNALELDDSALYLCASSPMGQARGYFGPGTRLTVL.

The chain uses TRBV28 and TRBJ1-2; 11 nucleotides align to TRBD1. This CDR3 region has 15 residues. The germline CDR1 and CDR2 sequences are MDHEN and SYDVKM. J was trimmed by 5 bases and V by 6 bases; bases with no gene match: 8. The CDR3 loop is CASRSRTGGAYGYTF. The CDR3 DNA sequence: TGTGCCAGCAGATCAAGGACAGGGGGCGCTTATGGCTACACCTTC.

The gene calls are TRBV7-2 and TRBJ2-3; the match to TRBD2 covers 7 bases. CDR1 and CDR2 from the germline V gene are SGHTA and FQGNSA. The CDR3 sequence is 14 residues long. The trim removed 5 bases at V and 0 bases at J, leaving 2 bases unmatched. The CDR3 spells CASSLTSSTDTQYF. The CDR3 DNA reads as TGTGCCAGCAGCCTGACTAGCAGCACAGATACGCAGTATTTT.

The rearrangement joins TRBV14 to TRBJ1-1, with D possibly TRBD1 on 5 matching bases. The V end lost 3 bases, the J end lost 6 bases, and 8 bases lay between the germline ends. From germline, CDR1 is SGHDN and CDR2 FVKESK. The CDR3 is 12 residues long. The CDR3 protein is CASSQRGAEAFF. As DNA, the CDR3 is TGTGCCAGCAGCCAGCGGGGGGCTGAAGCTTTCTTT.

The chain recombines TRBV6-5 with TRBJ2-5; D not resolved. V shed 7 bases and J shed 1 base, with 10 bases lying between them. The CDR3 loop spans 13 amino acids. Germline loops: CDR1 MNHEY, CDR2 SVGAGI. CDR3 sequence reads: CASMAQTQETQYF. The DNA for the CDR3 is TGTGCCAGCATGGCACAGACCCAAGAGACCCAGTACTTC.

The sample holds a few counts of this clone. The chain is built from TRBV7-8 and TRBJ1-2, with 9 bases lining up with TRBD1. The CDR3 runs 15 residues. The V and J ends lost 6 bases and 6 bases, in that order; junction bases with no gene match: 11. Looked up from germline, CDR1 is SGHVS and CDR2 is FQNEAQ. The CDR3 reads CASRPNLDRGDGYTF. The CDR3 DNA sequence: TGTGCCAGCAGACCTAACCTGGACAGGGGAGATGGCTACACCTTC.

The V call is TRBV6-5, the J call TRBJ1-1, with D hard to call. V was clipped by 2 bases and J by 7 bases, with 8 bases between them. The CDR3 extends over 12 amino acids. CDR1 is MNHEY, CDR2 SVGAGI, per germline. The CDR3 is CASSYRDLEAFF. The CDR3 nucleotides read TGTGCCAGCAGTTACCGGGATCTTGAAGCTTTCTTT.

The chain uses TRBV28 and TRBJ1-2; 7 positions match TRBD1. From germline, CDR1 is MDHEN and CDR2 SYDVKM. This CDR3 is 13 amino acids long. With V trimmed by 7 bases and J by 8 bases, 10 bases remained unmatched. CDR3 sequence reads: CASKRQGVGGYTF. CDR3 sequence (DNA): TGTGCCAGCAAACGACAGGGCGTGGGGGGCTACACCTTC.

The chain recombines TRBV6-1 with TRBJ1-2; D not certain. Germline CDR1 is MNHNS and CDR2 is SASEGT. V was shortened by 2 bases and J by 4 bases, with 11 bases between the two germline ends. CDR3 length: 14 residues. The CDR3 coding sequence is TGTGCCAGCAGTGAAAGCCAAAGCTCCTATGGCTACACCTTC. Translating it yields CASSESQSSYGYTF.

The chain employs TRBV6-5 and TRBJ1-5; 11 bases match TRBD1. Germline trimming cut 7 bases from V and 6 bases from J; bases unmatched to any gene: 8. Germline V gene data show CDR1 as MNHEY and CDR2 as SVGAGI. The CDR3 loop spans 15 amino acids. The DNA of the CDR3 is TGTGCCAGCAAGCCGCTCGGGACAGGGGGTCAGCCCCAGCATTTT. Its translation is CASKPLGTGGQPQHF.

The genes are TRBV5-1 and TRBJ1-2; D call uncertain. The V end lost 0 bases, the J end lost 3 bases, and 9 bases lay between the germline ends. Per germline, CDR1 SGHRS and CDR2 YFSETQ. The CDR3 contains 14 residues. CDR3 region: CASSLDPGDYGYTF. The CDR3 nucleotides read TGCGCCAGCAGCTTGGACCCCGGGGACTATGGCTACACCTTC.

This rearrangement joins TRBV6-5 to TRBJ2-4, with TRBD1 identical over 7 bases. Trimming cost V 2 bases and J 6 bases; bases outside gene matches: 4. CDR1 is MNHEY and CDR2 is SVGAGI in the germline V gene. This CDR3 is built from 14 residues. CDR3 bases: TGTGCCAGCAGTTACGGGGACAGTAGAAACATTCAGTACTTC. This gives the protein CASSYGDSRNIQYF.

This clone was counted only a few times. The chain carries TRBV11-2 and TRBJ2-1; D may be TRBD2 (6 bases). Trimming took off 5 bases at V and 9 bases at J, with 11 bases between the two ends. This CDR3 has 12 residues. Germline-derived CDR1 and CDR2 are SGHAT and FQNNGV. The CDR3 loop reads CASSPPGAEQFF. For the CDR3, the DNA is TGTGCCAGCAGCCCCCCGGGAGCTGAGCAGTTCTTC.

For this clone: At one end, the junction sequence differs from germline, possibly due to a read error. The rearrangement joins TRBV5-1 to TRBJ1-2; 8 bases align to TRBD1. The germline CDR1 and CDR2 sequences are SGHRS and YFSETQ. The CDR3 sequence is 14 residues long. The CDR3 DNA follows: TGCGTCAGCAGGGCAGGGGGCGGGGAAGATGGCTACACCTTC. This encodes CVSRAGGGEDGYTF.

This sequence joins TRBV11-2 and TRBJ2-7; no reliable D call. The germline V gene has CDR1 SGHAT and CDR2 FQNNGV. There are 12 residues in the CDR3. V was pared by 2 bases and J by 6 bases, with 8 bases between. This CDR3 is CASSLYAVEQYF. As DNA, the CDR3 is TGTGCCAGCAGCTTATACGCAGTCGAGCAGTACTTC.

In nucleotides, the CDR3 is TGTGCCAGCAGCTTGGGACCAGGGAATGAGCAGTTCTTC. This encodes CASSLGPGNEQFF. The rearrangement links TRBV5-6 to TRBJ2-1; D perhaps matches TRBD1 (5 bases). The CDR3 is made up of 13 amino acids. The germline V gene encodes CDR1 SGHDT and CDR2 YYEEEE. V lost 0 bases and J lost 7, with 8 bases in between. The full variable domain, rest sourced from reference TRBV5-6 and TRBJ2-1, is DAGVTQSPTHLIKTRGQQVTLRCSPKSGHDTVSWYQQALGQGPQFIFQYYEEEERQRGNFPDRFSGHQFPNYSSELNVNALLLGDSALYLCASSLGPGNEQFFGPGTRLTVL.

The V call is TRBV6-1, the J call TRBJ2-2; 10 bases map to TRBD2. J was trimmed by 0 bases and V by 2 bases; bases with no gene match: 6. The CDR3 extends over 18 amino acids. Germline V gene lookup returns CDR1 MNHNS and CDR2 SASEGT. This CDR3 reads CASSEKLAGFANTGELFF. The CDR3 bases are TGTGCCAGCAGTGAAAAACTAGCGGGATTCGCGAACACCGGGGAGCTGTTTTTT.

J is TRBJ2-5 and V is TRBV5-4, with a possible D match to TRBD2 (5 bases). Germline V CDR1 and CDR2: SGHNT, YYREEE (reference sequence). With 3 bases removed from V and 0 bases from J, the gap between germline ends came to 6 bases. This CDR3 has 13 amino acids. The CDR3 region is CASSSDYQETQYF. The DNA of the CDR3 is TGTGCCAGCAGCTCGGACTACCAAGAGACCCAGTACTTC.

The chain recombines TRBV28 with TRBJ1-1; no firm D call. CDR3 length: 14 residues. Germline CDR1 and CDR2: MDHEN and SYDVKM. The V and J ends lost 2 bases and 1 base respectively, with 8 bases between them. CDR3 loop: CASSLRGRNTEAFF. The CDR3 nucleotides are TGTGCCAGCAGTTTACGGGGAAGGAACACTGAAGCTTTCTTT.

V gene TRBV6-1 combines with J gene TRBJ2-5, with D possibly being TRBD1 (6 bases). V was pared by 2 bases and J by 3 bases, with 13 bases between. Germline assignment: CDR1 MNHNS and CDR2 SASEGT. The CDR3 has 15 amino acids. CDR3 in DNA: TGTGCCAGCAGTGAACATGGGTACAGGGAAGAGACCCAGTACTTC. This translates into CASSEHGYREETQYF.

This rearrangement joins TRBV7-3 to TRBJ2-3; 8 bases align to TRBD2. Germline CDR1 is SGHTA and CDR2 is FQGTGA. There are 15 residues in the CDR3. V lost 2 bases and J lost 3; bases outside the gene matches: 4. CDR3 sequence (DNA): TGTGCCAGCAGCTTACGGGGCGGGGGGACAGATACGCAGTATTTT. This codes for CASSLRGGGTDTQYF.

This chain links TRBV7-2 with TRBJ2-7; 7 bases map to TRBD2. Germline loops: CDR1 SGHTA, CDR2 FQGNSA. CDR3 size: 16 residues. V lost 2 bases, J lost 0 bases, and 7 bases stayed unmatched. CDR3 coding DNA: TGTGCCAGCAGCTTAACAGGTGGCGGGAGCTCCTACGAGCAGTACTTC. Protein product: CASSLTGGGSSYEQYF.

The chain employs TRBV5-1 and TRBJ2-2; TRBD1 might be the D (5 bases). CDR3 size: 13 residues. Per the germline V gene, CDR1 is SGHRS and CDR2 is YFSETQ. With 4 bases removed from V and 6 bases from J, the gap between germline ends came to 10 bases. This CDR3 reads CASSPLGPGELFF. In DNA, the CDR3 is TGCGCCAGCAGCCCCTTGGGGCCCGGGGAGCTGTTTTTT.

The CDR3 loop reads CASSLSGTSGYNEQFF. The CDR3 bases are TGTGCCAGCAGCTTATCTGGGACTAGCGGTTACAATGAGCAGTTCTTC. The chain employs TRBV7-9 and TRBJ2-1, with 11 bases lining up with TRBD2. Germline values: CDR1 SEHNR, CDR2 FQNEAQ (reference sequence). V shed 2 bases and J 4 bases; nucleotides not matched to a gene: 4. This CDR3 has 16 amino acids.